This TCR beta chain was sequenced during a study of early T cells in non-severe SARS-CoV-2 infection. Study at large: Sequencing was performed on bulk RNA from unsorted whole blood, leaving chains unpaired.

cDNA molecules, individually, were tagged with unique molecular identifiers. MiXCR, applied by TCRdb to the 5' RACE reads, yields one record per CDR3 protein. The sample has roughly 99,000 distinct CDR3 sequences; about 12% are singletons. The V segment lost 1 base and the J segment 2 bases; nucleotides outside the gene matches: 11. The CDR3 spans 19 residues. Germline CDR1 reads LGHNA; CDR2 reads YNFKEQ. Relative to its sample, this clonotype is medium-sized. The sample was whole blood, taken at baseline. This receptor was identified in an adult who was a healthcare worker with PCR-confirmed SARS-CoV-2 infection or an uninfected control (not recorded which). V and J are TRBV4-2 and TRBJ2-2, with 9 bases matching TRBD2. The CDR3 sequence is CASSQGEASGALNTGELFF. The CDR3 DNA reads TGTGCCAGCAGCCAAGGAGAAGCTAGCGGGGCGTTAAACACCGGGGAGCTGTTTTTT.